This T cell receptor (beta chain) was recorded in a study of glioma-infiltrating T cells. Notes on the study in general: Shared blood CDR3 signature motifs marked patients with low tissue-blood divergence. Above-expected tissue-blood divergence occurred in all gliomas, most in low-grade ones.

The table lists this clonotype with many counts. What it recognizes is unknown. The CDR3 runs 14 residues. V shed 5 bases, J shed 6 bases, and the junction held 8 bases outside the gene matches. CDR1 and CDR2 from the germline V gene are MNHNS and SASEGT. The iRepertoire nested amplicon-rescue multiplex PCR amplified TCR alpha and beta CDR3s from RNA. Via MiXCR, TCRdb re-called the multiplex PCR reads, giving one row per CDR3 protein. The sample has a few hundred thousand distinct CDR3 sequences; roughly 41% are singletons. The chain links TRBV6-1 to TRBJ1-2; 8 positions match TRBD1. This clonotype was sampled from a human donor with low-grade glioma or glioblastoma, undergoing nonglioma brain surgery, or in good health (not recorded which). Sequenced sample: glioma tissue, nonneoplastic brain tissue, or PBMCs (not recorded which). Here the CDR3 reads CASSYGRQGHGYTF. The CDR3 DNA reads as TGTGCCAGCAGTTACGGTAGACAGGGGCATGGCTACACCTTC.